This paragraph reports one T cell receptor (beta chain). Its specificity is not known. Stable Graves' hyperthyroidism meant no ophthalmopathy progression within 18 months. The PBMCs studied were ones that came from around 10 ml fresh peripheral blood. These data come from a study of T cells in Graves' hyperthyroidism and ophthalmopathy. Study outcomes and limitations: Most thyroid clonotypes expanded above 0.001 were also detected in blood.

Amplification of TCR beta CDR3 regions used RNA as the template. The HTBI set primed first-round TCR CDR3 RT-PCR. From the multiplex PCR reads, TCRdb called clonotypes with MiXCR, one entry per CDR3 protein. The sample consists of more than 300,000 distinct CDR3 sequences, roughly 14% of them appearing once. Trimming took off 6 bases at V and 0 bases at J, with 15 bases between the two ends. The CDR3 contains 16 residues. Germline V lookup: CDR1 SEHNR, CDR2 FQNEAQ (reference sequence). Specimen: blood. The chain recombines TRBV7-9 with TRBJ2-1; D might be TRBD1 (5 bases). The TCR originated in a woman aged 25-40 years with Graves' hyperthyroidism. CDR3 DNA: TGTGCCAGCAGTTCACGGACACACAGCTCCTACAATGAGCAGTTCTTC. It codes for CASSSRTHSSYNEQFF.